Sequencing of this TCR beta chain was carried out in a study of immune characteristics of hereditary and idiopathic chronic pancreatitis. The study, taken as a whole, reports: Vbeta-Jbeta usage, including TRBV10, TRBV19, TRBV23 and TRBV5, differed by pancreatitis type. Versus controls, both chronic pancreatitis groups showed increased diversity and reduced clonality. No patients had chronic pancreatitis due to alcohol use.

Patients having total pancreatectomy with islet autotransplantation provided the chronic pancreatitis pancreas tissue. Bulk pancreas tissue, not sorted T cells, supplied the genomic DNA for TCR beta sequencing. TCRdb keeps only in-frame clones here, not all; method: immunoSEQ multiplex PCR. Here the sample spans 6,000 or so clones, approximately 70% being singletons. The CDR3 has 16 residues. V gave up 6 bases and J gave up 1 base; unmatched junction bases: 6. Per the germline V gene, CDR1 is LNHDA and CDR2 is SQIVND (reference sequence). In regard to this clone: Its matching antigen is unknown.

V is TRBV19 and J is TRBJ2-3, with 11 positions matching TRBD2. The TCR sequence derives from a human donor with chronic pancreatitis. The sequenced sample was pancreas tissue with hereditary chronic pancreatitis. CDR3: CASSHLAGGGTDTQYF. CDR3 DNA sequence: TGTGCCAGTAGCCATCTAGCGGGGGGAGGCACAGATACGCAGTATTTT.